The source of this T cell receptor (beta chain) is a study of blood T cell repertoires in COVID-19. Study context: The origin of the acute and convalescent COVID-19 samples was the United States, Italy and Spain. From T cells, B-cell-depleted T cells, or PBMCs came the material, which was cDNA or gDNA.

In germline, CDR1 is LNHDA, CDR2 SQIVND (reference sequence). After removal of 5 bases from V and 3 bases from J, the junction contained 6 bases not matched to a gene. The CDR3 is 14 amino acids. How the authors handled the data: How many nucleated cells were present was estimated from reference gene primer amplification. The table came from immunoSEQ multiplex PCR; TCRdb's copy has only in-frame clones and leaves some out. That table is the source of V, J and clone size, and D and trimming were worked out from the DNA. The table has 25,000 to 35,000 clones, about 82% seen once. This sequence joins TRBV19 and TRBJ2-5, with TRBD1 matching 7 bases. The TCR originated in a man aged 60 to 75 with active COVID-19. Input material: peripheral blood. The DNA of the CDR3 is TGTGCCAGTAGTCCCTGGGACAGCGAAGAGACCCAGTACTTC. This translates into CASSPWDSEETQYF.